This TCR beta chain was identified during a study of cytomegalovirus exposure and HLA in healthy donors. The wider study: The same platform was used for the 100 to 150 validation repertoires and the 500 to 700 first-cohort repertoires, a later analysis reported.

Notes on this clone: Its antigen is unknown.

V gave up 6 bases and J gave up 4 bases; unmatched junction bases: 8. This CDR3 is built from 15 residues. Germline values: CDR1 SEHNR, CDR2 FQNEAQ (reference sequence). Findings and caveats of the study: Overall, 164 TCR beta chains were annotated as cytomegalovirus-associated. Using the classifier, cytomegalovirus status was reportedly diagnosed with high specificity and sensitivity.

Assay: immunoSEQ multiplex PCR; the TCRdb copy retains only in-frame clones and omits some. In the table there are 70,000 to 75,000 clones, over 90% of which are singletons. Specimen: PBMCs. The chain is built from TRBV7-9 and TRBJ1-5; 8 bases fit TRBD1. This sequence was found in a woman aged 18-30 years in good health and CMV-seronegative. The CDR3: CASSTGTGANQPQHF. In DNA, the CDR3 is TGTGCCAGCAGTACCGGGACAGGAGCAAATCAGCCCCAGCATTTT.